The T cell receptor beta chain under discussion was sequenced for a study of blood T cell repertoires in COVID-19. Study at large: Whether acute or convalescent, the COVID-19 samples came from the United States, Italy and Spain. PBMCs, B-cell-depleted T cells, or T cells were the source of the cDNA or gDNA that made up the material.

V was clipped by 0 bases and J by 7 bases; unmatched bases: 6. The CDR3 runs 17 residues. Germline lookup yields CDR1 SGHDN and CDR2 FVKESK. This clone was seen a few times. Methods used by the authors: Nucleated cell counts were estimated from reference gene primer amplification. Libraries were prepared by immunoSEQ multiplex PCR; TCRdb keeps only in-frame clonotypes and omits some of them. V, J and clone size are taken as reported in that table, and D and trimming were inferred from the DNA itself. The sample lists about 200,000 clones; about nine tenths were seen once. Specimen: peripheral blood. The rearrangement joins TRBV14 to TRBJ2-2; TRBD2 aligns across 12 bases. The sequence came from a man between 25 and 39 years old who had recovered from COVID-19. In nucleotides, the CDR3 is TGTGCCAGCAGCCAAGACCTAGCGGGGGGGCAGGTCGGGGAGCTGTTTTTT. This sequence encodes CASSQDLAGGQVGELFF.